Each of the 18 T cell receptor beta chains below was sequenced from the same sample in a study of T cell responses to AZD1222 COVID-19 vaccine. The table came from immunoSEQ multiplex PCR; TCRdb's copy has only in-frame clones and leaves some out. The sample lists some 150,000 clones; more than 75% were seen once. This material consisted of peripheral blood, taken on day 0 of AZD1222 vaccination. These TCRs come from an adult in good health.

This chain connects TRBV7-9 to TRBJ2-6, with a tentative D call TRBD1 (6 bases). Trimming removed 5 bases at V and 2 bases at J, with 13 bases between. This CDR3 region has 16 residues. Germline V CDR1 and CDR2: SEHNR, FQNEAQ (reference sequence). CDR3 region: CASSPPDSAGANVLTF. The DNA of the CDR3 is TGTGCCAGCAGCCCTCCGGACAGTGCTGGGGCCAACGTCCTGACTTTC.

This chain's CDR3 is CASSPLHGPSSYEQYF. CDR3 nucleotides: TGTGCCAGCAGTCCCTTACACGGACCCAGCTCCTACGAGCAGTACTTC. This chain uses TRBV27 with TRBJ2-7; D unclear. V gave up 5 bases and J gave up 0 bases, with 17 bases separating them. This CDR3 spans 16 amino acids. CDR1 is MNHEY, CDR2 SMNVEV, per germline (reference sequence).

This chain joins TRBV5-6 and TRBJ2-7; 9 nucleotides match TRBD2. Losses at the gene ends were 6 bases for V and 3 bases for J; bases not matched to a gene: 10. The length of the CDR3 is 15 residues. The germline CDR1 and CDR2 sequences are SGHDT and YYEEEE. In nucleotides, the CDR3 is TGTGCCAGCACGGGGACTAGCCTAGCCCGCTACGAGCAGTACTTC. This sequence encodes CASTGTSLARYEQYF.

The chain joins TRBV7-9 to TRBJ2-1; the match to TRBD2 covers 11 bases. The CDR3 consists of 18 residues. The germline V gene has CDR1 SEHNR and CDR2 FQNEAQ (reference sequence). The V gene end was trimmed by 2 bases and the J gene end by 7 bases; junction bases not matched to a gene: 13. CDR3 sequence: CASSLNRATSGRGNEQFF. The CDR3 DNA reads TGTGCCAGCAGCTTAAATCGGGCCACTAGCGGGAGAGGGAATGAGCAGTTCTTC.

The rearrangement uses TRBV28 and TRBJ1-4; tentatively, D is TRBD1 (5 bases). This CDR3 is 14 amino acids long. V was trimmed by 8 bases and J by 0 bases, leaving 10 bases between them. Looked up from germline, CDR1 is MDHEN and CDR2 is SYDVKM. The chain's CDR3 is CASGTGATNEKLFF. The DNA of the CDR3 is TGTGCCAGCGGTACGGGGGCAACTAATGAAAAACTGTTTTTT.

This clone was counted a single time. V and J are TRBV9 and TRBJ2-3; 8 nucleotides match TRBD2. The length of the CDR3 is 16 residues. The trim removed 0 bases at V and 4 bases at J, leaving 7 bases unmatched. Germline V lookup: CDR1 SGDLS, CDR2 YYNGEE. The CDR3 reads CASSVAASGYSDTQYF. CDR3 coding DNA: TGTGCCAGCAGCGTAGCGGCTAGCGGGTATTCAGATACGCAGTATTTT.

The chain employs TRBV11-2 and TRBJ1-1, with a tentative D call TRBD1 (5 bases). V was shortened by 0 bases and J by 4 bases, with 12 bases between the two germline ends. In germline, CDR1 is SGHAT, CDR2 FQNNGV. This CDR3 contains 15 residues. The CDR3 loop reads CASSLEAGRSTEAFF. The CDR3 DNA reads TGTGCCAGCAGCTTAGAAGCAGGGCGGTCCACTGAAGCTTTCTTT.

The genes are TRBV7-9 and TRBJ1-5; possibly TRBD1 for D (5 bases). Germline CDR1 is SEHNR and CDR2 is FQNEAQ (reference sequence). The CDR3 has 15 residues. Trimming took 3 bases from V and 0 from J, leaving 9 bases between them. The CDR3 sequence is CASSFGGASNQPQHF. The CDR3 coding sequence is TGTGCCAGCAGCTTCGGGGGAGCTAGCAATCAGCCCCAGCATTTT. The variable domain in full, with the rest retrieved from reference TRBV7-9 and TRBJ1-5, is DTGVSQNPRHKITKRGQNVTFRCDPISEHNRLYWYRQTLGQGPEFLTYFQNEAQLEKSRLLSDRFSAERPKGSFSTLEIQRTEQGDSAMYLCASSFGGASNQPQHFGDGTRLSIL.

Here the CDR3 reads CASSDGRINQPQHF. The DNA for the CDR3 is TGTGCCAGCAGCGATGGACGGATCAATCAGCCCCAGCATTTT. The chain has TRBV7-9 and TRBJ1-5; D call uncertain. Trimming shortened V by 5 bases and J by 3 bases, and 11 bases separated the two germline ends. The CDR3 has 14 amino acids. The germline V gene encodes CDR1 SEHNR and CDR2 FQNEAQ (reference sequence).

J is TRBJ1-4 and V is TRBV4-2; 11 positions agree with TRBD1. The junction had 5 bases not matched to a gene; V was cut back by 1 base and J by 7 bases. CDR3 length: 16 residues. Germline V gene sequence: CDR1 LGHNA, CDR2 YNFKEQ. The CDR3 loop reads CASSQGTGGGGEKLFF. The CDR3 nucleotides are TGTGCCAGCAGCCAAGGGACAGGGGGCGGAGGTGAAAAACTGTTTTTT.

J is TRBJ1-5 and V is TRBV6-5, with D perhaps matching TRBD1 (6 bases). CDR3 size: 14 residues. The V gene's germline CDR1 is MNHEY and CDR2 SVGAGI. V was trimmed by 6 bases and J by 3 bases, leaving 12 bases between them. Here the CDR3 reads CASRPRTANQPQHF. The CDR3 region has the DNA TGTGCCAGCAGACCCAGGACAGCCAATCAGCCCCAGCATTTT.

The chain combines TRBV7-2 with TRBJ1-6; 7 bases are a match to TRBD1. Trimming at V came to 5 bases and at J to 8 bases, leaving 6 bases not matched to a gene. Germline CDR1 is SGHTA and CDR2 is FQGNSA. This CDR3 spans 14 amino acids. CDR3 loop: CASSVTGIHSPLHF. CDR3 DNA sequence: TGTGCCAGCAGCGTGACAGGGATCCATTCACCCCTCCACTTT.

V and J are TRBV4-2 and TRBJ2-7, with a tentative D call TRBD2 (6 bases). The V end lost 2 bases, the J end lost 3 bases, and 17 bases lay between the germline ends. CDR3 length: 16 amino acids. The germline V gene has CDR1 LGHNA and CDR2 YNFKEQ. CDR3 region: CASSQPLLAKHYEQYF. CDR3 coding DNA: TGTGCCAGCAGCCAACCTCTCCTAGCGAAACACTACGAGCAGTACTTC.

V is TRBV7-2 and J is TRBJ1-5; TRBD1 matches at 7 bases. Germline CDR1 reads SGHTA; CDR2 reads FQGNSA. The J segment lost 4 bases and the V segment lost 5 bases, leaving 5 bases of the junction unmatched. The CDR3 runs to 14 residues. In nucleotides, the CDR3 is TGTGCCAGCAGCAAGACAGGGCAGAATCAGCCCCAGCATTTT. Its protein product is CASSKTGQNQPQHF. Based on the CDR3 plus reference TRBV7-2 and TRBJ1-5, the full variable domain is GAGVSQSPSNKVTEKGKDVELRCDPISGHTALYWYRQSLGQGLEFLIYFQGNSAPDKSGLPSDRFSAERTGGSVSTLTIQRTQQEDSAVYLCASSKTGQNQPQHFGDGTRLSIL.

V and J are TRBV4-1 and TRBJ1-1; D is undetermined. V was shortened by 3 bases and J by 8 bases, with 13 bases between the two germline ends. The CDR3 covers 13 residues. The germline CDR1 and CDR2 sequences are MGHRA and YSYEKL. The CDR3: CASSHGMGSEAFF. The CDR3 DNA reads as TGCGCCAGCAGCCACGGAATGGGATCAGAAGCTTTCTTT.

The chain joins TRBV11-3 to TRBJ2-3, with D perhaps being TRBD1 or TRBD2 (5 bases each). Germline V gene sequence: CDR1 SGHNT, CDR2 YENEEA. The CDR3 consists of 15 residues. Trimming removed 5 bases at V and 0 bases at J, with 12 bases between. The CDR3 spells CASSPGATSTDTQYF. The DNA of the CDR3 is TGTGCCAGCAGCCCCGGGGCTACTAGCACAGATACGCAGTATTTT.

This chain connects TRBV7-9 to TRBJ2-2, with TRBD1 identical over 10 bases. The CDR3 contains 16 residues. The V gene's germline CDR1 is SEHNR and CDR2 FQNEAQ (reference sequence). J was trimmed by 1 base and V by 4 bases; bases with no gene match: 3. DNA for the CDR3: TGTGCCAGCAGCTCGGGACAGGGGATGAACACCGGGGAGCTGTTTTTT. As protein: CASSSGQGMNTGELFF.

The chain links TRBV7-9 to TRBJ2-5; D gene uncertain. CDR1 and CDR2 (germline): SEHNR, FQNEAQ (reference sequence). V was cut by 5 bases and J by 4 bases, with 11 bases left in between. The CDR3 totals 13 residues. In DNA, the CDR3 is TGTGCCAGCAGCCCAGACCTGGGAGAGACCCAGTACTTC. As protein: CASSPDLGETQYF.